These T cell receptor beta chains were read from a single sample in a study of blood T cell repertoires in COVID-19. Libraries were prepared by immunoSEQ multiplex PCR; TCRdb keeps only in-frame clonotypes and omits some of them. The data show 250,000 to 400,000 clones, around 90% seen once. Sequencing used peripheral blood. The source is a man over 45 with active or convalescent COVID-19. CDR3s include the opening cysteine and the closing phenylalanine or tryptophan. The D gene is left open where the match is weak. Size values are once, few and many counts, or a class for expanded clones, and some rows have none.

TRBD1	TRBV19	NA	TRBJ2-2	CASSKGQGNTGELFF	TGTGCCAGTAGTAAGGGACAGGGGAACACCGGGGAGCTGTTTTTT
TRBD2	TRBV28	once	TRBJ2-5	CASGLAGGPRYF	TGTGCCAGCGGACTAGCGGGAGGGCCTCGGTACTTC
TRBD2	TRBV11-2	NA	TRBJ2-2	CASSPRTSGGNTGELFF	TGTGCCAGCAGCCCGAGGACTAGCGGGGGGAACACCGGGGAGCTGTTTTTT
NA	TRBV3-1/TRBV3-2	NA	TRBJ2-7	CASSRTNSRRSHYEQYF	TGTGCCAGCAGCCGAACCAACTCTAGGCGATCGCACTACGAGCAGTACTTC
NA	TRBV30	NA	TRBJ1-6	CAWSKDSPNSPLHF	TGTGCCTGGAGTAAGGACAGCCCTAATTCACCCCTCCACTTT
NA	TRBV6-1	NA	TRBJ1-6	CASSEVRDSPLHF	TGTGCCAGCAGTGAAGTCCGGGATTCACCCCTCCACTTT
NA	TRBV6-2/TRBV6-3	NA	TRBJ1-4	CASSYWEITTNEKLFF	TGTGCCAGCAGTTACTGGGAGATTACAACTAATGAAAAACTGTTTTTT
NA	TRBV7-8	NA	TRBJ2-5	CASSLGPRLQETQYF	TGTGCCAGCAGCTTAGGTCCGCGTCTCCAAGAGACCCAGTACTTC
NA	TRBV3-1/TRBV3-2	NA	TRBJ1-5	CASSPSRGYSNQPQHF	TGTGCCAGCAGCCCTAGTAGGGGCTATAGCAATCAGCCCCAGCATTTT
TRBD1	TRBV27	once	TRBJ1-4	CASSSGQGGVFGEKLFF	TGTGCCAGCAGTTCCGGACAGGGAGGGGTATTTGGCGAAAAACTGTTTTTT
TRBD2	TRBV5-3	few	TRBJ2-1	CARSVSGTSGSTSYNEQFF	TGTGCCAGAAGCGTATCCGGGACTAGCGGGAGTACCTCCTACAATGAGCAGTTCTTC
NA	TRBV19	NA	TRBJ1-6	CASSIRDGGLGNSPLHF	TGTGCCAGTAGTATCCGCGACGGAGGACTCGGGAATTCACCCCTCCACTTT
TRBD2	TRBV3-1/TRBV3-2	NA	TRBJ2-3	CASSQGTSGTDTQYF	TGTGCCAGCAGCCAAGGCACTAGCGGCACAGATACGCAGTATTTT
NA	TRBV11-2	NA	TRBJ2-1	CASSHERNEQFF	TGTGCCAGCAGCCACGAGCGAAATGAGCAGTTCTTC
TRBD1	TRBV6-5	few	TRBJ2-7	CASSLGQNYEQYF	TGTGCCAGCAGTTTGGGACAGAACTACGAGCAGTACTTC
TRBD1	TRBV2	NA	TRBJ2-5	CASSNGQGTHQETQYF	TGTGCCAGCAGTAACGGACAGGGAACACACCAAGAGACCCAGTACTTC
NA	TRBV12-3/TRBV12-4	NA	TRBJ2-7	CASRQGHPYEQYF	TGTGCCAGCAGGCAGGGACACCCTTACGAGCAGTACTTC
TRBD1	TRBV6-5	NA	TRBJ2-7	CATKLTTGGGYEQYF	TGTGCCACCAAACTTACGACAGGGGGTGGCTACGAGCAGTACTTC
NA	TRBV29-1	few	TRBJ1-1	CSVDTSTEAFF	TGCAGCGTGGACACCAGCACTGAAGCTTTCTTT
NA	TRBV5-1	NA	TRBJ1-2	CASSLGGISVYGYTF	TGCGCCAGCAGCTTGGGCGGGATCTCGGTCTATGGCTACACCTTC
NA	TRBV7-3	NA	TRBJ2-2	CASNGGGPPGELFF	TGTGCCAGCAACGGCGGAGGGCCCCCCGGGGAGCTGTTTTTT
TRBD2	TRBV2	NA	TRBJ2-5	CASRRTSGSKETQYF	TGTGCCAGCAGAAGGACTAGCGGGAGTAAGGAGACCCAGTACTTC
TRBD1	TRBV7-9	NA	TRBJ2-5	CASSLAVRGLETQYF	TGTGCCAGCAGCTTAGCGGTCAGGGGGCTAGAGACCCAGTACTTC
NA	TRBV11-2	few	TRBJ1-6	CASSLDPGLNSPLHF	TGTGCCAGCAGCTTAGATCCAGGTCTTAATTCACCCCTCCACTTT
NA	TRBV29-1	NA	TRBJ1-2	CSVVGEGYGYTF	TGCAGCGTTGTCGGGGAGGGCTATGGCTACACCTTC
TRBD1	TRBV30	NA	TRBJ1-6	CAWNRGMGISPLHF	TGTGCCTGGAACAGGGGGATGGGTATCTCACCCCTCCACTTT
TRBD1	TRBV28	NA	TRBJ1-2	CASIRQGRRYGYTF	TGTGCCAGCATCCGACAGGGGAGACGCTATGGCTACACCTTC
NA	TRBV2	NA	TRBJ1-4	CASSDIRSNEKLFF	TGTGCCAGCAGTGACATTAGAAGTAATGAAAAACTGTTTTTT
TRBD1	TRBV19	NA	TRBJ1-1	CASTFGQGQRAFF	TGTGCCAGTACCTTCGGACAGGGTCAAAGAGCTTTCTTT
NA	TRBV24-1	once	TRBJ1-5	CATSDSGEPNQPQHF	TGTGCCACCAGTGATTCAGGGGAGCCCAATCAGCCCCAGCATTTT
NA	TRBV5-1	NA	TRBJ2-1	CASSLAGRNNEQFF	TGCGCCAGCAGCTTGGCCGGGAGAAACAATGAGCAGTTCTTC
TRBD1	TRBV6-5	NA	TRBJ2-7	CASSLTPTGPHEQYF	TGTGCCAGCAGCCTTACCCCGACAGGGCCCCACGAGCAGTACTTC
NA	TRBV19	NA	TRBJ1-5	CASTMGGHQPQHF	TGTGCCAGTACCATGGGGGGACATCAGCCCCAGCATTTT
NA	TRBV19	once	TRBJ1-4	CASSIRGSEPNEKLFF	TGTGCCAGTAGTATAAGGGGCTCTGAGCCTAATGAAAAACTGTTTTTT
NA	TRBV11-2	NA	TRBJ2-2	CASSLIRGTGELFF	TGTGCCAGCAGCCTAATTAGAGGCACCGGGGAGCTGTTTTTT
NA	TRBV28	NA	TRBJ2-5	CASSPSAIVRRGETQYF	TGTGCCAGCAGTCCCTCAGCCATAGTGCGGAGAGGAGAGACCCAGTACTTC